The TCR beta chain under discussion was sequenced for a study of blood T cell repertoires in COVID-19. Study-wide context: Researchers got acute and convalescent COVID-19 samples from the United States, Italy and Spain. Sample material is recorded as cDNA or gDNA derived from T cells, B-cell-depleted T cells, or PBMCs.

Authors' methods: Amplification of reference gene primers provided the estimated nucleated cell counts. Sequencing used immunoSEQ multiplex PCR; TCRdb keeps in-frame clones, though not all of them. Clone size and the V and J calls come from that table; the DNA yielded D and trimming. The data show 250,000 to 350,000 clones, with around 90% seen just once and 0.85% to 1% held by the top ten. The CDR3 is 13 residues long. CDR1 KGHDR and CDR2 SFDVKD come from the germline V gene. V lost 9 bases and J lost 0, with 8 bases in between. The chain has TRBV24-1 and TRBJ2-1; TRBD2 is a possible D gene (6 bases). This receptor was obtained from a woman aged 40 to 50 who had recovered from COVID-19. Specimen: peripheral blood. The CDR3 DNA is TGTGCCACCGGGACTCCCTCCTACAATGAGCAGTTCTTC. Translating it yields CATGTPSYNEQFF.